The present T cell receptor beta chain was sequenced within a study of shared clonotypes between healthy human individuals. This clone showed up just once. The CDR3 covers 18 residues. Germline CDR1 MNHEY, CDR2 SMNVEV (reference sequence). V shed 0 bases, J shed 4 bases, and the junction held 9 bases outside the gene matches. The data were produced by immunoSEQ multiplex PCR, yet TCRdb's version contains in-frame clones alone and is incomplete. In the table there are 950,000 to 1,100,000 clones, around three quarters of which are singletons. The sequence was obtained from a man between 18 and 29 years old in good health. Some clones in this sample may be carry-over from other donors' samples. V and J are TRBV27 and TRBJ2-1, with 10 bases aligning to TRBD2. What was sequenced was memory CD4+ T cells from PBMCs. Subset defined: CD45RA-negative fraction. The CDR3 bases are TGTGCCAGCAGTTTATCGGCTAGCGGGAGAGTTATGTACAATGAGCAGTTCTTC. Protein product: CASSLSASGRVMYNEQFF.